The clone carrying this TCR beta chain has just a few counts. Its cognate antigen is unknown. Time point denoted: persistent/refractory GD, antithyroid drugs over 5 years with positive TRAb. PBMC-derived RNA was used for the TCR library. This entry comes from a study of regulatory T cells in long-lasting Graves disease. Looking at the study overall: Persistent cases were those of Graves' disease that involved over 5 years of antithyroid drugs with positive TSH receptor antibodies.

The CDR3 runs 13 residues. Deletions cut 6 bases from V and 6 bases from J, with 11 bases between. CDR1 and CDR2 from the germline V gene are MNHNS and SASEGT. Study conclusions and caveats: Less diverse TCR repertoires were seen in persistent Graves' patients than in newly diagnosed ones.

Arm-PCR of CDR3 regions with iRepertoire HTBI primers generated TCR beta libraries. TCRdb re-called the multiplex PCR reads with MiXCR, one entry per CDR3 protein. This sample has 420,000 or so distinct CDR3 sequences; around 20% occur once, and the top ten carry about 27%. The V call is TRBV6-1, the J call TRBJ2-2; D could derive from TRBD1 or TRBD2 (6 bases each). The clonotype comes from a female donor with Graves disease. The specimen was peripheral blood mononuclear cells (PBMCs), collected when the disease was refractory, from a patient treated with antithyroid drugs. The CDR3 DNA follows: TGTGCCAGCAGCTCAGGGGAGGCCGGGGAGCTGTTTTTT. It encodes CASSSGEAGELFF.